The 6 T cell receptor beta chains below come from one sample, sequenced in a study of cytotoxic CD8 clonotypes in ibrutinib-treated CLL. Sequencing used immunoSEQ multiplex PCR; TCRdb keeps in-frame clones, though not all of them. The profile shows around 300,000 clones, about 77% of them singletons. Sequencing was performed on PBMCs, taken before ibrutinib treatment. The receptors stem from a human donor with chronic lymphocytic leukemia.

This clone is a singleton in its sample. The J gene is TRBJ2-7, the V gene TRBV2, with 7 bases identical to TRBD1. The germline V gene has CDR1 SNHLY and CDR2 FYNNEI. Losses at the gene ends were 1 base for V and 1 base for J; bases not matched to a gene: 4. The CDR3 is made up of 15 amino acids. The CDR3 protein is CASSEGGGVSYEQYF. The CDR3 bases are TGTGCCAGCAGTGAAGGAGGGGGCGTATCCTACGAGCAGTACTTC.

The V gene is TRBV30, the J gene TRBJ1-5, with 10 bases matching TRBD1. CDR3 length: 15 residues. Germline CDR1 and CDR2: GTSNPN and SVGIG (reference sequence). V lost 2 bases, J lost 3 bases, and 4 bases stayed unmatched. This CDR3 reads CAWSPGQGYNQPQHF. For the CDR3, the DNA is TGTGCCTGGAGTCCGGGACAGGGGTACAATCAGCCCCAGCATTTT.

The chain couples TRBV19 to TRBJ1-4; D not resolved. The CDR3 has 16 residues. Trimming pared 6 bases from V and 0 bases from J, leaving 14 bases between. Germline assignment: CDR1 LNHDA and CDR2 SQIVND (reference sequence). The CDR3 DNA is TGTGCCAGTAGGAGAATAGGGTCAACAACTAATGAAAAACTGTTTTTT. Residues: CASRRIGSTTNEKLFF.

The chain combines TRBV4-1 with TRBJ1-3, with 8 positions matching TRBD1. The germline V gene encodes CDR1 MGHRA and CDR2 YSYEKL. This CDR3 has 15 residues. V lost 2 bases and J lost 8; bases outside the gene matches: 8. CDR3 in amino acids: CASSQTGQAEDTIYF. CDR3 DNA: TGCGCCAGCAGCCAAACGGGACAGGCTGAGGACACCATATATTTT.

The rearrangement uses TRBV29-1 and TRBJ2-7; 8 positions match TRBD2. The CDR3 contains 14 residues. Germline trimming cut 5 bases from V and 4 bases from J; bases unmatched to any gene: 10. The germline CDR1 and CDR2 sequences are SQVTM and ANQGSEA. In DNA form, the CDR3 reads TGCAGCGTTAGGAGCGGGAGTTCGGGTTACGAGCAGTACTTC. Its translation: CSVRSGSSGYEQYF.

The chain links TRBV15 to TRBJ2-7; either TRBD1 or TRBD2 may fit D (5 bases each). V lost 0 bases and J 1 base, leaving 13 bases between the germline ends. The CDR3 contains 16 residues. Germline CDR1 and CDR2: LNHNV and YYDKDF (reference sequence). The CDR3 nucleotides are TGTGCCACCAGCAGAGATCCCTTTGGGGGTTCCTACGAGCAGTACTTC. Encoded protein: CATSRDPFGGSYEQYF.